This TCR beta chain appears in the sequencing data of a study of blood T cell repertoires in COVID-19. Study overall: The recovered donors of Cohort 3 showed two negative PCRs, clearance, or symptom resolution. Spain, Italy and the United States supplied samples that represented acute and convalescent COVID-19. PBMCs, B-cell-depleted T cells, or T cells were the source of the cDNA or gDNA that made up the material.

The V gene end was trimmed by 4 bases and the J gene end by 4 bases; junction bases not matched to a gene: 6. CDR3 length: 15 amino acids. CDR1 is MDHEN, CDR2 SYDVKM, per germline. Original data processing: Quantification of nucleated cells was approximated via reference gene primer amplification. The protocol was immunoSEQ multiplex PCR, while the TCRdb copy is restricted to in-frame clones and leaves out a portion. The V and J calls and clone size were taken over from that table, and D and trimming were inferred from the DNA. The sample lists approximately 250,000 clones, more than 75% occurring once.

The sequenced sample was PBMCs or T cells enriched from blood (not recorded which). This TCR was recovered from a woman aged 55 to 70 in a cohort exposed to, infected with or recovered from COVID-19 (not recorded which). The chain uses TRBV28 and TRBJ2-2; 7 positions match TRBD1. The CDR3 coding sequence is TGTGCCAGCAGTTCCGACAGGGCTTTCACCGGGGAGCTGTTTTTT. Translated: CASSSDRAFTGELFF.